The next 20 T cell receptor beta chains were all read from a single sample in a study of response to subunit inactivated influenza vaccine. TCRdb re-called the RT-PCR reads through MiXCR, storing one row per CDR3 protein. Here the sample spans 650,000 to 700,000 distinct CDR3 sequences, around 16% being singletons. The sample consisted of PBMCs from blood, taken approximately 13 days after vaccination. These receptors were obtained from a man aged 50 to 60 who received an inactivated influenza vaccine.

The rearrangement joins TRBV11-2 to TRBJ2-3; 12 bases map to TRBD2. Per germline, CDR1 SGHAT and CDR2 FQNNGV. V trimming: 5 bases; J trimming: 4 bases; junction bases outside the gene matches: 4. The CDR3 covers 15 residues. The CDR3 sequence: CASSQLAGGPDTQYF. As DNA, the CDR3 is TGTGCCAGCAGCCAACTAGCGGGGGGTCCAGATACGCAGTATTTT. Complete variable domain (other parts from reference TRBV11-2 and TRBJ2-3): EAGVAQSPRYKIIEKRQSVAFWCNPISGHATLYWYQQILGQGPKLLIQFQNNGVVDDSQLPKDRFSAERLKGVDSTLKIQPAKLEDSAVYLCASSQLAGGPDTQYFGPGTRLTVL.

The chain employs TRBV9 and TRBJ2-5, with 9 bases that match TRBD1. Per germline, CDR1 SGDLS and CDR2 YYNGEE. V was clipped by 0 bases and J by 5 bases; unmatched bases: 5. This CDR3 region has 15 residues. CDR3 protein: CASSVETGGWETQYF. The CDR3 nucleotides read TGTGCCAGCAGCGTAGAGACAGGGGGTTGGGAGACCCAGTACTTC.

This clonotype was observed a handful of times. The chain is built from TRBV15 and TRBJ1-1; D may be TRBD1 (6 bases). Germline V gene lookup returns CDR1 LNHNV and CDR2 YYDKDF (reference sequence). Trimming pared 0 bases from V and 1 base from J, leaving 9 bases between. The CDR3 spans 15 residues. CDR3 nucleotides: TGTGCCACCAGCAGAGATCTGGGGGCGAACACTGAAGCTTTCTTT. This encodes CATSRDLGANTEAFF.

This clonotype was observed a few times. The gene calls are TRBV4-2 and TRBJ2-3; 9 bases map to TRBD2. J gave up 5 bases and V 1 base, and 7 bases lay outside the gene matches. Germline values: CDR1 LGHNA, CDR2 YNFKEQ. The CDR3 length is 16 residues. CDR3 nucleotides: TGTGCCAGCAGCCAAGGCCCAATAGCGGGAGAAGATACGCAGTATTTT. It codes for CASSQGPIAGEDTQYF.

The chain uses TRBV27 and TRBJ2-7, with D unclear. The CDR3 is made up of 13 amino acids. V lost 5 bases, J lost 1 base, and 9 bases lay in between. The germline V gene encodes CDR1 MNHEY and CDR2 SMNVEV (reference sequence). This chain's CDR3 is CASSLKRSYEQYF. The DNA for the CDR3 is TGTGCCAGCAGTCTCAAACGTTCCTACGAGCAGTACTTC.

The V gene is TRBV28, the J gene TRBJ2-1, with D uncertain. Looked up from germline, CDR1 is MDHEN and CDR2 is SYDVKM. V lost 1 base and J 4 bases, leaving 5 bases between the germline ends. The CDR3 totals 13 residues. CDR3 protein: CASSLFGYNEQFF. The CDR3 DNA reads as TGTGCCAGCAGTTTATTTGGATACAATGAGCAGTTCTTC.

The chain recombines TRBV5-1 with TRBJ2-6; tentative D call: TRBD1 (6 bases). Trimming pared 0 bases from V and 0 bases from J, leaving 13 bases between. CDR3 length: 18 amino acids. Germline CDR1 reads SGHRS; CDR2 reads YFSETQ. The CDR3 DNA reads TGCGCCAGCAGCTTGGGGTCAGGGGCTGGCTCTGGGGCCAACGTCCTGACTTTC. Protein sequence: CASSLGSGAGSGANVLTF.

CDR3 in amino acids: CASSLELAYLSGGELFF. The DNA for the CDR3 is TGTGCCAGCAGCTTGGAACTAGCATATTTATCTGGCGGGGAGCTGTTTTTT. The gene calls are TRBV5-5 and TRBJ2-2; possibly TRBD2 for D (6 bases). The CDR3 sequence is 17 residues long. The V end lost 0 bases, the J end lost 7 bases, and 19 bases lay between the germline ends. The V gene's germline CDR1 is SGHKS and CDR2 YYEKEE (reference sequence).

The CDR3 sequence: CASTKWGNTEAFF. DNA of the CDR3: TGTGCCAGCACAAAGTGGGGGAACACTGAAGCTTTCTTT. The chain uses TRBV6-1 and TRBJ1-1; D is unresolved. Germline values: CDR1 MNHNS, CDR2 SASEGT. V was pared by 7 bases and J by 1 base, with 10 bases between. This CDR3 spans 13 amino acids.

This clonotype was observed a handful of times. The J gene is TRBJ2-6, the V gene TRBV11-1; 9 bases are shared with TRBD1. This CDR3 spans 18 amino acids. Germline V gives CDR1 SGHAT, CDR2 FQDESV (reference sequence). After removal of 5 bases from V and 0 bases from J, the junction contained 8 bases not matched to a gene. The CDR3 spells CASSPRGQGVSGANVLTF. CDR3 sequence (DNA): TGTGCCAGCAGCCCAAGGGGACAGGGCGTCTCTGGGGCCAACGTCCTGACTTTC.

The CDR3 DNA sequence: TGTGCCAGCAGCCAAACGCGATTGGAAAAACTGTTTTTT. Its protein is CASSQTRLEKLFF. The genes are TRBV3-1 and TRBJ1-4; the D is unclear. V was shortened by 2 bases and J by 8 bases, with 9 bases between the two germline ends. CDR3 size: 13 residues. Germline CDR1 and CDR2: LGHDT and YNNKEL (reference sequence). Using reference TRBV3-1 and TRBJ1-4 for the parts outside the CDR3, the full variable domain is DTAVSQTPKYLVTQMGNDKSIKCEQNLGHDTMYWYKQDSKKFLKIMFSYNNKELIINETVPNRFSPKSPDKAHLNLHINSLELGDSAVYFCASSQTRLEKLFFGSGTQLSVL.

This clonotype was detected a few times. The chain carries TRBV5-1 and TRBJ2-7; TRBD1 or TRBD2 may be the D gene (6 bases each). Trimming shortened V by 0 bases and J by 2 bases, and 12 bases separated the two germline ends. The CDR3 loop spans 15 amino acids. Germline-derived CDR1 and CDR2 are SGHRS and YFSETQ. The CDR3: CASSLEGGGPYEQYF. As DNA, the CDR3 is TGCGCCAGCAGCTTGGAGGGGGGAGGACCCTACGAGCAGTACTTC.

This clonotype has just a few counts. The J gene is TRBJ1-1, the V gene TRBV12-3 or TRBV12-4; the D gene is possibly TRBD1 (5 bases). This CDR3 has 11 residues. Trimming left V 6 bases short and J 5 bases short, with 7 bases between. CDR3 DNA: TGTGCCAGCAGGGGACGGACTGAAGCTTTCTTT. Translation gives CASRGRTEAFF.

This clonotype was observed many times. The rearrangement joins TRBV12-3 or TRBV12-4 to TRBJ2-7; D may be TRBD2 (5 bases). Trimming removed 2 bases at V and 5 bases at J, with 22 bases between. The CDR3 has 17 amino acids. The CDR3 is CASSLSGRPGSPNEQYF. In DNA form, the CDR3 reads TGTGCCAGCAGTTTATCCGGCCGACCGGGGAGCCCCAACGAGCAGTACTTC.

This sequence joins TRBV30 and TRBJ2-2; D unresolved. V was trimmed by 2 bases and J by 2 bases, leaving 9 bases between them. The germline V gene encodes CDR1 GTSNPN and CDR2 SVGIG (reference sequence). The CDR3 is 14 residues long. This CDR3 is CAWSPGVNTGELFF. DNA of the CDR3: TGTGCCTGGAGTCCGGGCGTTAACACCGGGGAGCTGTTTTTT. Full variable domain (remainder filled in from reference TRBV30 and TRBJ2-2): SQTIHQWPATLVQPVGSPLSLECTVEGTSNPNLYWYRQAAGRGLQLLFYSVGIGQISSEVPQNLSASRPQDRQFILSSKKLLLSDSGFYLCAWSPGVNTGELFFGEGSRLTVL.

The CDR3: CSASPRIQGGEAFF. The DNA for the CDR3 is TGCAGTGCTAGCCCTCGTATACAGGGAGGTGAAGCTTTCTTT. This sequence joins TRBV20-1 and TRBJ1-1; perhaps TRBD1 as D (6 bases). This CDR3 spans 14 amino acids. Per germline, CDR1 DFQATT and CDR2 SNEGSKA (reference sequence). The V and J ends lost 3 bases and 7 bases respectively, with 18 bases between them.

This clonotype was observed many times. The chain employs TRBV5-1 and TRBJ1-1; a weak D match, TRBD1 (5 bases). CDR3 length: 15 amino acids. Germline V gene lookup returns CDR1 SGHRS and CDR2 YFSETQ. Between the trimmed V and J ends, which lost 4 bases and 4 bases, there was a span of 17 bases. CDR3 nucleotide sequence: TGCGCCAGCAGCCAATCGATACAGGAGACCACTGAAGCTTTCTTT. Translating gives CASSQSIQETTEAFF.

This clonotype has a handful of counts. The junction departs from the called germline gene at one end, perhaps through a read error. This chain connects TRBV7-7 to TRBJ2-2, with D uncertain. CDR3 length: 13 amino acids. Per the germline V gene, CDR1 is SSHAT and CDR2 is FNYEAQ (reference sequence). CDR3 coding DNA: TGTGCTAGCAGCTCCTCGACCGTCGGGGAGCTGTTTTTT. This translates into CASSSSTVGELFF.

This clonotype was picked up many times. The chain combines TRBV29-1 with TRBJ1-2, with D perhaps TRBD1 (5 bases). Looked up from germline, CDR1 is SQVTM and CDR2 is ANQGSEA. V lost 4 bases and J 4 bases, leaving 10 bases between the germline ends. The CDR3 runs to 12 residues. DNA of the CDR3: TGCAGCGTTGGGGGCTGGGGCTATGGCTACACCTTC. Amino acids: CSVGGWGYGYTF.

This clonotype has ten or more counts. The chain has TRBV7-2 and TRBJ2-7, with D maybe TRBD1 (6 bases). Trimming cost V 1 base and J 4 bases, with 11 bases left between them. CDR1 SGHTA and CDR2 FQGNSA come from the germline V gene. CDR3 length: 14 residues. The CDR3 is CASSLVQGSYEQYF. The DNA for the CDR3 is TGTGCCAGCAGCTTAGTCCAGGGGTCGTACGAGCAGTACTTC.